Detailed here is one T cell receptor beta chain. The CDR3 is 16 residues long. Germline loops: CDR1 SNHLY, CDR2 FYNNEI. The V end was cut by 4 bases, the J end by 1 base, with 14 bases between. TCR beta VDJ and CDR3 were profiled, and genomic DNA was the template. TCRdb ran MiXCR on the reads and lists one entry per CDR3 protein. The data hold 75,000 to 90,000 distinct CDR3 sequences, with around 42% observed a single time. The data originate from a study of CD8+CD57+ T cells in acquired aplastic anemia. V and J are TRBV2 and TRBJ1-5; D is perhaps TRBD1 (5 bases). The sequence came from a human donor in good health, serving as a control. Sequencing was carried out using sorted CD4+, CD8+, or CD8+CD57+ T cells (not recorded which) from PBMCs. The CDR3 DNA reads TGTGCCAGCAGTGGCCGGGGACGCCAGAGCAATCAGCCCCAGCATTTT. It translates to CASSGRGRQSNQPQHF.